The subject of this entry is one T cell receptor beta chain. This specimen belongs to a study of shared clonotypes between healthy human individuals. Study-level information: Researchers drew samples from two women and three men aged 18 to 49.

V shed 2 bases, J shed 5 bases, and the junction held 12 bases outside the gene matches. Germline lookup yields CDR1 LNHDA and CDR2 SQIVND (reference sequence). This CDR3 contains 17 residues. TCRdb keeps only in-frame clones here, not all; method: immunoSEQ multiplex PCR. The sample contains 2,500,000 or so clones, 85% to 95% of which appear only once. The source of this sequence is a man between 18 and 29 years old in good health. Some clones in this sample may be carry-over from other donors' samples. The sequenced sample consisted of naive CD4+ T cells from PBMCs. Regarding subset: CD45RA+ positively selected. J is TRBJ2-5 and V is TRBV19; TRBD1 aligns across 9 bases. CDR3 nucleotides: TGTGCCAGTAGTATAACCCCAAGACAGGGGGGATGGGAGACCCAGTACTTC. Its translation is CASSITPRQGGWETQYF.